The 25 T cell receptor beta chains reported below all come from one sample, sequenced in a study of TIL therapy for anti-PD-1-resistant metastatic lung cancer. The immunoSEQ assay was v3. TCRdb keeps only in-frame clones here, not all; method: immunoSEQ multiplex PCR. The sample lists more than 8,000 clones; about 55% were seen once. Time point: pre-treatment sample, taken before nivolumab and TIL therapy. Pleural nodules or supraclavicular lymph nodes made up most of the excised metastases sampled. Sequenced material: tumor tissue, taken at baseline. Receptors originate from a person aged 25-85 years with non-small cell lung cancer.

In its sample, this clone was seen a few times. The chain couples TRBV18 to TRBJ2-2, with 9 bases that match TRBD1. V dropped 2 bases and J dropped 6; count of bases not matched to a gene: 1. CDR1 is KGHSH and CDR2 is LQKENI in the germline V gene. The CDR3 sequence is 14 residues long. CDR3 DNA: TGTGCCAGCTCACCAACAGGGGGCTCCGGGGAGCTGTTTTTT. Translating it yields CASSPTGGSGELFF.

The gene calls are TRBV19 and TRBJ1-5; D not certain. The CDR3 consists of 12 residues. Trimming pared 10 bases from V and 7 bases from J, leaving 14 bases between. CDR1 and CDR2 (germline): LNHDA, SQIVND (reference sequence). In DNA form, the CDR3 reads TGTGCCACCTCAATACGAGGACAGCCCCAGCATTTT. Translated, it gives CATSIRGQPQHF.

The genes are TRBV2 and TRBJ2-2, with no clear D. In germline, CDR1 is SNHLY, CDR2 FYNNEI. The V and J ends lost 4 bases and 4 bases respectively, with 10 bases between them. The CDR3 totals 14 residues. The CDR3 DNA reads as TGTGCCAGCAGTGTCGGGCGGTCCACCGGGGAGCTGTTTTTT. Protein: CASSVGRSTGELFF.

V usage is TRBV6-5 and J usage is TRBJ1-1; D is unclear. Between the trimmed V and J ends, which lost 8 bases and 7 bases, there was a span of 11 bases. The CDR3 is 11 residues long. CDR1 is MNHEY and CDR2 is SVGAGI in the germline V gene. CDR3 in amino acids: CASYGSGEAFF. CDR3 DNA sequence: TGTGCCAGCTACGGGTCGGGTGAAGCTTTCTTT.

V and J are TRBV5-1 and TRBJ2-3; 11 bases align to TRBD2. The CDR3 totals 16 residues. Losses at the gene ends were 0 bases for V and 4 bases for J; bases not matched to a gene: 4. Germline lookup yields CDR1 SGHRS and CDR2 YFSETQ. This chain's CDR3 is CASSLELAGAADTQYF. The CDR3 region has the DNA TGCGCCAGCAGCTTGGAACTAGCGGGAGCCGCAGATACGCAGTATTTT.

The genes are TRBV5-1 and TRBJ2-7; 11 bases agree with TRBD2. J was trimmed by 2 bases and V by 6 bases; bases with no gene match: 4. Per the germline V gene, CDR1 is SGHRS and CDR2 is YFSETQ. This CDR3 is built from 14 residues. CDR3 nucleotide sequence: TGCGCCAGCAAGGGACTAGCGGCAACCTACGAGCAGTACTTC. Its protein is CASKGLAATYEQYF.

The chain's CDR3 is CASSPWDREHQPQHF. CDR3 sequence (DNA): TGTGCCAGCAGTCCCTGGGACAGGGAACATCAGCCCCAGCATTTT. The V and J genes are TRBV28 and TRBJ1-5, with 9 bases aligning to TRBD1. V was pared by 5 bases and J by 5 bases, with 7 bases of the junction left unmatched. This CDR3 contains 15 residues. CDR1 is MDHEN, CDR2 SYDVKM, per germline.

This clone showed up just once. CDR3 bases: TGTGCCAGTAGGAGCGTGAGGGCTGGGGCCAACGTCCTGACTTTC. Translation gives CASRSVRAGANVLTF. The genes are TRBV19 and TRBJ2-6, with a weak D call TRBD2 (5 bases). Germline lookup yields CDR1 LNHDA and CDR2 SQIVND (reference sequence). The CDR3 covers 15 residues. Trimming took off 6 bases at V and 2 bases at J, with 11 bases between the two ends.

The chain links TRBV4-1 to TRBJ2-7; D remains ambiguous. V lost 0 bases and J lost 4, with 13 bases in between. The CDR3 extends over 15 amino acids. Germline CDR1 reads MGHRA; CDR2 reads YSYEKL. The CDR3 reads CASSQDRAAPYEQYF. In DNA form, the CDR3 reads TGCGCCAGCAGCCAAGATCGGGCAGCCCCATACGAGCAGTACTTC.

The gene calls are TRBV5-6 and TRBJ2-2; perhaps TRBD1 as D (7 bases). This CDR3 has 16 amino acids. Trimming pared 3 bases from V and 0 bases from J, leaving 12 bases between. Germline V CDR1 and CDR2: SGHDT, YYEEEE. CDR3 sequence reads: CASSSTGTANTGELFF. For the CDR3, the DNA is TGTGCCAGCAGCTCGACAGGGACTGCGAACACCGGGGAGCTGTTTTTT.

The chain couples TRBV6-1 to TRBJ1-1, with D perhaps matching TRBD1 (5 bases). Looked up from germline, CDR1 is MNHNS and CDR2 is SASEGT. This CDR3 comprises 15 residues. V shed 1 base and J shed 10 bases, with 19 bases lying between them. CDR3 sequence: CASSEEAGAGRGAFF. As DNA, the CDR3 is TGTGCCAGCAGTGAAGAAGCCGGGGCCGGCCGTGGAGCTTTCTTT.

This sequence joins TRBV6-5 and TRBJ1-5, with D hard to call. The CDR3 is made up of 9 amino acids. Germline CDR1 reads MNHEY; CDR2 reads SVGAGI. CDR3 nucleotides: TGTGCGGCGGGACAGCCCCAGCATTTT. It is translated as CAAGQPQHF.

The chain uses TRBV5-4 and TRBJ2-2; D is unclear. Trimming took 0 bases from V and 6 from J, leaving 9 bases between them. This CDR3 region has 14 residues. Looked up from germline, CDR1 is SGHNT and CDR2 is YYREEE (reference sequence). This CDR3 reads CASSLVHRSGELFF. DNA for the CDR3: TGTGCCAGCAGCTTGGTGCACCGTTCCGGGGAGCTGTTTTTT.

The sample holds a few counts of this clone. CDR3 sequence reads: CASSVRVGGDEQYF. CDR3 in DNA: TGTGCCAGCAGTGTCAGGGTCGGGGGTGACGAGCAGTACTTC. The rearrangement joins TRBV2 to TRBJ2-7; D may be TRBD2 (6 bases). Germline V gene data show CDR1 as SNHLY and CDR2 as FYNNEI. Between the trimmed V and J ends, which lost 4 bases and 5 bases, there was a span of 15 bases. The CDR3 runs to 14 residues.

The table lists this clone with a count of one. Relative to the germline gene, one junction end is altered; a read error may explain this. This chain connects TRBV7-7 to TRBJ2-5; 14 bases match TRBD2. The CDR3 runs 16 residues. The germline gives CDR1 SSHAT, CDR2 FNYEAQ (reference sequence). The CDR3 region is CASSRGLAGGDETQYF. In DNA form, the CDR3 reads TGTGCTAGCAGCCGAGGACTAGCGGGGGGTGACGAGACCCAGTACTTC.

This clone occurred a few times. The chain couples TRBV30 to TRBJ1-4, with D perhaps TRBD1 (5 bases). The CDR3 runs to 15 residues. Trimming took 3 bases from V and 0 from J, leaving 11 bases between them. Germline V CDR1 and CDR2: GTSNPN, SVGIG (reference sequence). DNA of the CDR3: TGTGCCTGGAGCCAGTGGGGGGCAACTAATGAAAAACTGTTTTTT. It is translated as CAWSQWGATNEKLFF.

The rearrangement uses TRBV14 and TRBJ2-2; perhaps TRBD2 as D (5 bases). This CDR3 comprises 16 residues. Trimming stripped 2 bases from V and 2 bases from J, with 12 bases between. From germline, CDR1 is SGHDN and CDR2 FVKESK. The CDR3 DNA reads as TGTGCCAGCAGCCAATTAGGACGGGGTAACACCGGGGAGCTGTTTTTT. Residues: CASSQLGRGNTGELFF.

Remarks on this clone: In the same sample, other DNA sequences code for this CDR3. The chain employs TRBV5-4 and TRBJ2-5; D is undetermined. Germline CDR1 reads SGHNT; CDR2 reads YYREEE (reference sequence). CDR3 length: 12 amino acids. V was shortened by 0 bases and J by 5 bases, with 5 bases between the two germline ends. The CDR3 region has the DNA TGTGCCAGCAGCTTGGTTGAGGAGACCCAGTACTTC. It yields the protein CASSLVEETQYF.

The chain uses TRBV19 and TRBJ1-1; tentative D call: TRBD1 (5 bases). The V end lost 2 bases, the J end lost 4 bases, and 8 bases lay between the germline ends. CDR3 length equals 13 residues. Germline CDR1 and CDR2: LNHDA and SQIVND (reference sequence). The CDR3 DNA reads TGTGCCAGTAGTATACAGGGCGGCACTGAAGCTTTCTTT. Amino acid sequence: CASSIQGGTEAFF.

V is TRBV6-1 and J is TRBJ1-6; maybe TRBD1 (5 bases). Germline loops: CDR1 MNHNS, CDR2 SASEGT. The V gene lost 2 bases and the J gene lost 6 bases, with 8 bases spanning the gap. The CDR3 extends over 14 amino acids. The CDR3 DNA sequence: TGTGCCAGCAGTGAATTTAGGGGTAATTCACCCCTCCACTTT. Translated: CASSEFRGNSPLHF.

Comment on this clone: The sample carries other DNA sequences with the same CDR3. V and J are TRBV28 and TRBJ1-5; perhaps TRBD1 as D (6 bases). The germline V and J ends were trimmed by 6 bases and 7 bases, with 13 bases remaining between them. CDR1 and CDR2 from the germline V gene are MDHEN and SYDVKM. This CDR3 has 13 residues. The chain's CDR3 is CASSPTGYQPQHF. CDR3 in DNA: TGTGCCAGCAGCCCTACAGGGTACCAGCCCCAGCATTTT.

There are a few counts of this clone. The sample contains more than one DNA sequence encoding this CDR3. The J gene is TRBJ2-1, the V gene TRBV7-9; TRBD1 is a possible D gene (6 bases). Trimming removed 2 bases from V and 2 bases from J, with 10 bases in between. Germline lookup yields CDR1 SEHNR and CDR2 FQNEAQ (reference sequence). CDR3 length: 15 residues. Here the CDR3 reads CASSLTQGTYNEQFF. For the CDR3, the DNA is TGTGCCAGCAGCTTAACCCAGGGGACCTACAATGAGCAGTTCTTC.

The chain employs TRBV5-5 and TRBJ1-5; weak D call: TRBD1 (5 bases). The CDR3 sequence is 13 residues long. The germline V and J ends were trimmed by 0 bases and 7 bases, with 8 bases remaining between them. CDR1 is SGHKS and CDR2 is YYEKEE in the germline V gene (reference sequence). The CDR3 is CASSLAGSQPQHF. In nucleotides, the CDR3 is TGTGCCAGCAGCTTGGCAGGGTCGCAGCCCCAGCATTTT.

A few counts support this clone. This chain links TRBV19 with TRBJ2-4; D ambiguous. This CDR3 is built from 13 residues. The V and J ends lost 3 bases and 4 bases respectively, with 7 bases between them. Germline assignment: CDR1 LNHDA and CDR2 SQIVND (reference sequence). The CDR3: CASSISQKNIQYF. CDR3 DNA sequence: TGTGCCAGTAGTATTAGCCAGAAAAACATTCAGTACTTC.

The chain is built from TRBV2 and TRBJ2-3; D remains ambiguous. In germline, CDR1 is SNHLY, CDR2 FYNNEI. V was trimmed by 4 bases and J by 6 bases, leaving 5 bases between them. This CDR3 contains 11 residues. The CDR3 coding sequence is TGTGCCAGCAGTGGTGACGATACGCAGTATTTT. Translated: CASSGDDTQYF.